What follows are 23 T cell receptor beta chains derived from one specimen sequenced in a study of OX40 agonist ivuxolimab in advanced cancers. This table comes from immunoSEQ multiplex PCR, and its TCRdb copy is limited to in-frame clones, with some not included. The sample contains 25,000 to 35,000 clones, 65% to 90% of which appear only once. This material consisted of CD4+ or CD8+ T cells sorted from blood, taken in a trial of the OX40 agonist ivuxolimab. Source of these receptors: an adult with an advanced solid tumor such as melanoma, head and neck, liver or kidney cancer.

V is TRBV6-5 and J is TRBJ2-7; possibly TRBD1 or TRBD2 for D (5 bases each). CDR1 and CDR2 from the germline V gene are MNHEY and SVGAGI. Trimming left V 6 bases short and J 1 base short, with 10 bases between. The CDR3 is 13 amino acids. CDR3 DNA: TGTGCCAGCAGCCCCGGGGCATCCTACGAGCAGTACTTC. Translating gives CASSPGASYEQYF.

CDR3 in amino acids: CASSSGGVYTEAFF. DNA of the CDR3: TGTGCCAGCAGCTCGGGGGGAGTGTACACTGAAGCTTTCTTT. V gene TRBV11-2 combines with J gene TRBJ1-1, with a tentative D call TRBD1 (5 bases). Germline CDR1 SGHAT, CDR2 FQNNGV. Between the trimmed V and J ends, which lost 4 bases and 3 bases, there was a span of 12 bases. The CDR3 has 14 residues.

The chain joins TRBV6-5 to TRBJ2-7, with TRBD1 matching over 11 bases. The CDR3 runs to 14 residues. Germline CDR1 reads MNHEY; CDR2 reads SVGAGI. V lost 2 bases to trimming and J lost 7 bases; unmatched junction nucleotides: 4. CDR3 DNA: TGTGCCAGCAGTTACGGACAGGGGGCAGGTGAGCAGTACTTC. It yields the protein CASSYGQGAGEQYF.

The chain uses TRBV2 and TRBJ1-6; D is possibly TRBD1 (5 bases). Trimming pared 10 bases from V and 4 bases from J, leaving 20 bases between. The CDR3 extends over 16 amino acids. CDR1 is SNHLY, CDR2 FYNNEI, per germline. CDR3 in amino acids: CATPGRGRSYNSPLHF. The DNA for the CDR3 is TGTGCCACTCCGGGACGCGGGCGCTCGTATAATTCACCCCTCCACTTT.

The chain has TRBV6-1 and TRBJ2-6; D gene ambiguous. CDR1 MNHNS and CDR2 SASEGT come from the germline V gene. Trimming shortened V by 1 base and J by 0 bases, and 4 bases separated the two germline ends. The CDR3 is 15 residues long. The CDR3: CASSEDSSGANVLTF. CDR3 bases: TGTGCCAGCAGTGAAGACAGCTCTGGGGCCAACGTCCTGACTTTC.

This chain links TRBV6-6 with TRBJ2-1, with 11 bases that match TRBD2. V lost 7 bases, J lost 5 bases, and 1 base stayed unmatched. CDR1 and CDR2 (germline): MNHNY, SVGAGI (reference sequence). The CDR3 has 13 residues. The CDR3 DNA is TGTGCCAGCACACTAGCGGGGGACAATGAGCAGTTCTTC. Translation: CASTLAGDNEQFF.

For this clone: The conserved final phenylalanine or tryptophan is absent from the CDR3, which likely points to a read error. The DNA is left out, because the CDR3 cannot be placed on it with certainty; the CDR3 is given as TCRdb lists it. This chain uses TRBV21-1 with TRBJ1-4. TRBV21-1 is a recognized pseudogene. The CDR3 length is 13 residues, termini included. The CDR3 is CASSYTAGAPTFL.

This clone was detected once. The chain combines TRBV2 with TRBJ1-5; no clear D. The V end was cut by 6 bases, the J end by 2 bases, with 14 bases between. The V gene's germline CDR1 is SNHLY and CDR2 FYNNEI. The CDR3 is 15 amino acids. CDR3: CASRYTGLGNQPQHF. CDR3 sequence (DNA): TGTGCCAGCAGATACACCGGGCTCGGCAATCAGCCCCAGCATTTT.

This chain uses TRBV10-2 with TRBJ1-2; D not resolved. The ends were cut back, 5 bases at V and 2 bases at J, with 18 bases in the middle. This CDR3 has 16 residues. Germline V gene data show CDR1 as WSHSY and CDR2 as SAAADI. CDR3 bases: TGCGCCAGCAGTTCCTCTGTTCCAAATTGGAACTATGGCTACACCTTC. Translation: CASSSSVPNWNYGYTF.

V is TRBV4-3 and J is TRBJ2-7; D is perhaps TRBD1 or TRBD2 (7 bases each). Per germline, CDR1 LGHNA and CDR2 YSLEER. Between the trimmed V and J ends, which lost 0 bases and 4 bases, there was a span of 16 bases. The CDR3 length is 16 residues. CDR3 residues: CASSQDQGGGTYEQYF. The CDR3 nucleotides read TGCGCCAGCAGCCAAGATCAGGGGGGGGGCACATACGAGCAGTACTTC.

The chain employs TRBV6-1 and TRBJ2-7; D assignment may be TRBD1 or TRBD2 (5 bases each). CDR1 is MNHNS, CDR2 SASEGT, per germline. Trimming removed 0 bases at V and 2 bases at J, with 20 bases between. CDR3 size: 18 residues. As DNA, the CDR3 is TGTGCCAGCAGTGAAGCGCCGGGGCGAGCACAGAGACCCTACGAGCAGTACTTC. Translated: CASSEAPGRAQRPYEQYF.

The chain uses TRBV27 and TRBJ2-7; 16 bases line up with TRBD2. Germline V gene sequence: CDR1 MNHEY, CDR2 SMNVEV (reference sequence). This CDR3 spans 18 amino acids. The trim removed 3 bases at V and 5 bases at J, leaving 10 bases unmatched. In nucleotides, the CDR3 is TGTGCCAGCAGTTTGGCGGGGACGGGACTAGCGGGGGGGAACGAGCAGTACTTC. Protein product: CASSLAGTGLAGGNEQYF.

The rearrangement links TRBV29-1 to TRBJ2-5, with a tentative D call TRBD1 (6 bases). This CDR3 spans 14 amino acids. The germline gives CDR1 SQVTM, CDR2 ANQGSEA. V was clipped by 4 bases and J by 1 base, with 13 bases between them. CDR3 sequence: CSVVGADSQETQYF. In DNA, the CDR3 is TGCAGCGTTGTGGGGGCCGATTCCCAAGAGACCCAGTACTTC.

The V gene is TRBV5-1, the J gene TRBJ2-2, with 12 bases aligning to TRBD1. Germline CDR1 reads SGHRS; CDR2 reads YFSETQ. CDR3 length: 15 amino acids. Trimming removed 2 bases from V and 7 bases from J; junction bases left unmatched: 3. The CDR3 loop reads CASSFGTGGFGELFF. The CDR3 DNA follows: TGCGCCAGCAGCTTCGGGACAGGGGGCTTCGGGGAGCTGTTTTTT.

The chain carries TRBV6-4 and TRBJ1-5; D call uncertain. Germline values: CDR1 MRHNA, CDR2 SNTAGT. V lost 5 bases and J 1 base, leaving 6 bases between the germline ends. The CDR3 loop spans 13 amino acids. This CDR3 reads CASSRESNQPQHF. The CDR3 DNA reads as TGTGCCAGCAGTAGGGAGAGCAATCAGCCCCAGCATTTT.

This sequence joins TRBV28 and TRBJ2-3, with D perhaps given as TRBD1 or TRBD2 (5 bases each). The V gene lost 7 bases and the J gene lost 7 bases, with 12 bases spanning the gap. Germline-derived CDR1 and CDR2 are MDHEN and SYDVKM. This CDR3 is 12 amino acids long. The CDR3 DNA sequence: TGTGCCAGCACCCCCCGGGGCCATACGCAGTATTTT. Translation: CASTPRGHTQYF.

This sequence joins TRBV25-1 and TRBJ2-1, with 11 positions matching TRBD2. The J segment lost 4 bases and the V segment lost 3 bases, leaving 5 bases of the junction unmatched. CDR3 length equals 16 residues. From germline, CDR1 is MGHDK and CDR2 SYGVNS. The chain's CDR3 is CASSEGLAGGYNEQFF. The DNA for the CDR3 is TGTGCCAGCAGTGAGGGGCTAGCGGGGGGTTACAATGAGCAGTTCTTC.

This chain uses TRBV5-5 with TRBJ1-2; D is uncertain. CDR3 size: 15 residues. The germline gives CDR1 SGHKS, CDR2 YYEKEE (reference sequence). The ends were cut back, 2 bases at V and 8 bases at J, with 19 bases in the middle. DNA for the CDR3: TGTGCCAGCAGCTTTATGGGAGGAGCCTCGGGGGGCTACACCTTC. This codes for CASSFMGGASGGYTF.

The chain links TRBV19 to TRBJ1-4, with a weak D call TRBD1 (6 bases). CDR1 is LNHDA and CDR2 is SQIVND in the germline V gene (reference sequence). V was trimmed by 2 bases and J by 5 bases, leaving 18 bases between them. This CDR3 spans 17 amino acids. The chain's CDR3 is CASSIIYPQGVNEKLFF. In nucleotides, the CDR3 is TGTGCCAGTAGTATAATATACCCACAGGGAGTGAATGAAAAACTGTTTTTT.

The rearrangement uses TRBV29-1 and TRBJ2-7; 9 bases are a match to TRBD2. Germline V CDR1 and CDR2: SQVTM, ANQGSEA. V trimming: 4 bases; J trimming: 6 bases; junction bases outside the gene matches: 7. The CDR3 is made up of 13 amino acids. CDR3 loop: CSVVLAGSREQYF. The DNA for the CDR3 is TGCAGCGTTGTTCTAGCGGGGAGTCGCGAGCAGTACTTC.

The J gene is TRBJ2-7, the V gene TRBV5-1; 8 bases fit TRBD1. CDR1 is SGHRS and CDR2 is YFSETQ in the germline V gene. The V segment lost 0 bases and the J segment 2 bases; nucleotides outside the gene matches: 7. The CDR3 has 16 residues. CDR3 in amino acids: CASSLVGPQGAYEQYF. The CDR3 DNA sequence: TGCGCCAGCAGCTTGGTGGGTCCACAGGGGGCCTACGAGCAGTACTTC.

This chain uses TRBV27 with TRBJ2-5; D may be TRBD1 (6 bases). This CDR3 region has 17 residues. Germline-derived CDR1 and CDR2 are MNHEY and SMNVEV (reference sequence). The V and J ends lost 1 base and 4 bases respectively, with 19 bases between them. DNA for the CDR3: TGTGCCAGCAGTTTATTTGGCGAAACAGGGTTGGGAGAGACCCAGTACTTC. As protein: CASSLFGETGLGETQYF.

The chain employs TRBV28 and TRBJ2-1; D is tentatively TRBD1 or TRBD2 (5 bases each). V was clipped by 2 bases and J by 7 bases, with 15 bases between them. There are 15 residues in the CDR3. CDR1 and CDR2 from the germline V gene are MDHEN and SYDVKM. In DNA form, the CDR3 reads TGTGCCAGCAGTTTAATGGGACGGGCGTTTAATGAGCAGTTCTTC. Protein product: CASSLMGRAFNEQFF.